The 6 T cell receptor beta chains presented below share a single source sample, sequenced in a study of beta chain features in type 1 diabetes. Since all of the isolated RNA was reverse transcribed, expressed TCRB transcripts were what got sequenced. This table comes from immunoSEQ multiplex PCR, and its TCRdb copy is limited to in-frame clones, with some not included. The sample has more than 150,000 clones; approximately 13% are singletons. Sequencing used central memory CD4+ T cells from blood. The receptors originated from a young woman in good health.

CDR3 bases: TGTGCTAGTGCCCAAACCGGCCAGGGGCACGCAAAATATGGCTACACCTTC. Amino acid sequence: CASAQTGQGHAKYGYTF. The V call is TRBV12-5, the J call TRBJ1-2, with a tentative D call TRBD1 (6 bases). This CDR3 has 17 residues. With 7 bases removed from V and 5 bases from J, the gap between germline ends came to 26 bases. Germline CDR1 and CDR2: LGHNT and FRNRAP.

This clone has a handful of counts. The chain has TRBV11-2 and TRBJ2-5; 8 nucleotides line up with TRBD1. V lost 1 base and J lost 1; bases outside the gene matches: 2. The V gene's germline CDR1 is SGHAT and CDR2 FQNNGV. CDR3 length: 15 amino acids. The CDR3 sequence: CASSLGGQAQETQYF. DNA of the CDR3: TGTGCCAGCAGCTTAGGGGGACAGGCCCAAGAGACCCAGTACTTC.

This clone was found a few times. V gene TRBV5-1 combines with J gene TRBJ1-1; 7 bases map to TRBD1. V dropped 3 bases and J dropped 4; count of bases not matched to a gene: 12. The CDR3 extends over 16 amino acids. CDR1 and CDR2 from the germline V gene are SGHRS and YFSETQ. The chain's CDR3 is CASSSGGTARGTEAFF. CDR3 in DNA: TGCGCCAGCAGCTCAGGGGGGACTGCCCGGGGCACTGAAGCTTTCTTT. Combining the CDR3 with reference TRBV5-1 and TRBJ1-1 gives the whole variable domain KAGVTQTPRYLIKTRGQQVTLSCSPISGHRSVSWYQQTPGQGLQFLFEYFSETQRNKGNFPGRFSGRQFSNSRSEMNVSTLELGDSALYLCASSSGGTARGTEAFFGQGTRLTVV.

The table lists this clone with many counts. V gene TRBV4-2 combines with J gene TRBJ2-1, with D uncertain. The V gene lost 3 bases and the J gene lost 6 bases, with 3 bases spanning the gap. This CDR3 spans 11 amino acids. Germline V CDR1 and CDR2: LGHNA, YNFKEQ. This CDR3 reads CASSHGNEQFF. In DNA form, the CDR3 reads TGTGCCAGCAGCCACGGCAATGAGCAGTTCTTC.

The chain links TRBV6-5 to TRBJ1-1; tentatively, D is TRBD1 (6 bases). Germline V CDR1 and CDR2: MNHEY, SVGAGI. The CDR3 is made up of 16 amino acids. Trimming shortened V by 1 base and J by 0 bases, and 12 bases separated the two germline ends. The CDR3 coding sequence is TGTGCCAGCAGTTACTACGGACAGCTTTTGAACACTGAAGCTTTCTTT. It encodes CASSYYGQLLNTEAFF.

This clone was recorded many times. V is TRBV11-2 and J is TRBJ2-7; 7 bases are shared with TRBD1. V lost 1 base and J lost 6; bases outside the gene matches: 9. The V gene's germline CDR1 is SGHAT and CDR2 FQNNGV. The CDR3 totals 15 residues. In DNA form, the CDR3 reads TGTGCCAGCAGCTTAGTGACAGGGTTCCCTACCGAGCAGTACTTC. As protein: CASSLVTGFPTEQYF.